This T cell receptor beta chain was profiled in a study of blood T cell repertoires in COVID-19. Study information: Sites in the United States, Italy and Spain provided acute and convalescent COVID-19 samples. PBMCs, B-cell-depleted T cells, or T cells were the source of the cDNA or gDNA that made up the material.

Clones were read by immunoSEQ multiplex PCR, and TCRdb kept only the in-frame ones, dropping some. Here the sample spans about 270,000 clones, around 82% being singletons. This CDR3 spans 13 amino acids. The germline gives CDR1 GTSNPN, CDR2 SVGIG (reference sequence). After removal of 4 bases from V and 3 bases from J, the junction contained 3 bases not matched to a gene. The sequencing sample was made of peripheral blood. V and J are TRBV30 and TRBJ2-7; 10 nucleotides line up with TRBD2. This TCR was recovered from a man older than 75 with acute or convalescent COVID-19. The CDR3 is CAWTGLADYEQYF. CDR3 in DNA: TGTGCCTGGACCGGACTAGCGGACTACGAGCAGTACTTC.